A selection of T cell receptor beta chains follows, all from one sample in a study of blood T cells in healthy people across ages. TCRdb independently ran MiXCR on the 5' RACE reads; one entry per CDR3 protein. The data hold some 550,000 distinct CDR3 sequences, with roughly 48% observed a single time. The sample comprised blood. These receptors came from an older man in good health. Each CDR3 is given with its conserved first and last residue. Fields, in order: clone size, D gene, J gene, CDR3 length, V gene, CDR3 DNA, CDR3 protein. D genes are given only for firm matches. Some rows mark clone size as missing; the rest say once, few, many or name a class of expanded clone.

NA,TRBD2,TRBJ2-7,14,TRBV28,TGTGCCAGTGATCTTGGACGGGGGGTCTACGAGCAGTACTTC,CASDLGRGVYEQYF
NA,NA,TRBJ1-6,13,TRBV20-1,TGCAGTGCTAGAGAGGGTGGTAATTCACCCCTCCACTTT,CSAREGGNSPLHF
NA,NA,TRBJ2-7,11,TRBV28,TGTGCCAGCAGACGTCCCTACGAGCAGTACTTC,CASRRPYEQYF
NA,NA,TRBJ2-7,12,TRBV20-1,TGCATTGCTCGACGACGGGACTACGAGCAGTACTTC,CIARRRDYEQYF
NA,NA,TRBJ2-5,14,TRBV10-3,TGTGCCATCAAGAAGGGGGAAGCCCAAGAGACCCAGTACTTC,CAIKKGEAQETQYF
few,TRBD2,TRBJ2-7,18,TRBV10-3,TGTGCCATCAGTGAGTCGAGGGGGACTAGCGGGGGCTCCTACGAGCAGTACTTC,CAISESRGTSGGSYEQYF
NA,NA,TRBJ1-5,15,TRBV5-8,TGTGCCAGCAGCTTGGACCGAAATAGCAATCAGCCCCAGCATTTT,CASSLDRNSNQPQHF
NA,NA,TRBJ2-1,16,TRBV4-3,TGCGCCAGCAGCCAGTTACACGCGAGCTCCTACAATGAGCAGTTCTTC,CASSQLHASSYNEQFF
NA,NA,TRBJ2-5,15,TRBV7-2,TGTGCCAGCAGCCCTCAGACAAGGGGGCAAGAGACCCAGTACTTC,CASSPQTRGQETQYF
NA,NA,TRBJ2-7,11,TRBV5-1,TGCGCCAGCAGCTACAACTACGAGCAGTACTTC,CASSYNYEQYF
many,TRBD2,TRBJ2-1,15,TRBV2,TGTGCCAGCAGTGAAGTGCTAGCGGCTGGTAATGAGCAGTTCTTC,CASSEVLAAGNEQFF
NA,NA,TRBJ2-1,13,TRBV12-3/TRBV12-4,TGTGCCAGCAGTTTAAACCGCCGGGAGACCCAGTTCTTC,CASSLNRRETQFF
few,NA,TRBJ2-1,13,TRBV5-6,TGTGCCAGCAGCCGGCGCCTCTTCAATGAGCAGTTCTTC,CASSRRLFNEQFF
NA,NA,TRBJ2-5,11,TRBV20-1,TGCCCGAACGGGGAGCCAGAGACCCAGTACTTC,CPNGEPETQYF
many,NA,TRBJ1-4,16,TRBV5-1,TGCGCCAGCAGCCCCATAGGGGGGGGGGCTAATGAAAAACTGTTTTTT,CASSPIGGGANEKLFF
NA,NA,TRBJ2-7,15,TRBV7-9,TGTGCCAGCAGCCTCCAGGGGCGATCCTACAATGAGCAGTACTTC,CASSLQGRSYNEQYF
NA,NA,TRBJ2-7,13,TRBV12-3/TRBV12-4,TGTGCCAGCAGCGAGGACACATACTACGAGCAGTACTTC,CASSEDTYYEQYF
NA,TRBD1,TRBJ2-3,15,TRBV7-2,TGTGCCAGCAGCCCATGGGACAGGATCACAGATACGCAGTATTTT,CASSPWDRITDTQYF
NA,NA,TRBJ2-1,14,TRBV29-1,TGCAGCGTTGACTTGAGGGCCAACGTCGATGAGCAGTTCTTC,CSVDLRANVDEQFF
NA,NA,TRBJ1-5,18,TRBV12-3/TRBV12-4,TGTGCCAGCAGTTTAATTCTCCAGGATGGACTAAGCAATCAGCCCCAGCATTTT,CASSLILQDGLSNQPQHF
few,TRBD1,TRBJ2-7,14,TRBV20-1,TGCAGTGCTAGAGCCCCGGGACAGCTCTACGAGCAGTACTTC,CSARAPGQLYEQYF
few,TRBD2,TRBJ2-5,14,TRBV28,TGTGCCAGCAGTGAAGGACTAGGGAGTGAGACCCAGTACTTC,CASSEGLGSETQYF
few,NA,TRBJ2-7,15,TRBV7-8,TGTGCCAGCAGCTTATTTGTGGGCTCAGCCTACGAGCAGTACTTC,CASSLFVGSAYEQYF
NA,TRBD2,TRBJ2-5,15,TRBV7-3,TGTGCCAGCAGCTTTGGTGGCGGGAGGGCCAATGAGCAGTACTTC,CASSFGGGRANEQYF
NA,NA,TRBJ2-1,19,TRBV7-2,TGTGCCAGCAGCTTAGACCCCTTCCGGGTAGGCGACTCCTACAATGAGCAGTTCTTC,CASSLDPFRVGDSYNEQFF
NA,TRBD2,TRBJ2-7,14,TRBV6-2/TRBV6-3,TGTGCCAGCGGAAGGACTAGCGGGAGAAATGAGCAGTACTTC,CASGRTSGRNEQYF
NA,NA,TRBJ2-2,15,TRBV20-1,TGCAGTGCTAGAGCTCCCGGGGGCATCACCGGGGAGCTGTTTTTT,CSARAPGGITGELFF
NA,TRBD1,TRBJ1-5,15,TRBV5-6,TGTGCCAGCAGCTCGTCCGGGACAGGGAATCAGCCCCAGCATTTT,CASSSSGTGNQPQHF
few,NA,TRBJ2-7,11,TRBV29-1,TGCAGCGTCCTCAAATTGGACGAGCAGTACTTC,CSVLKLDEQYF
NA,NA,TRBJ2-1,11,TRBV3-1,TGTGCCAGCAGCCAATCTTTAGTTCTGTTCTTC,CASSQSLVLFF
NA,NA,TRBJ2-3,13,TRBV29-1,TGCAGCGTTGATGGGGAGGGCACAGATACGCAGTATTTT,CSVDGEGTDTQYF
NA,TRBD2,TRBJ2-5,17,TRBV12-3/TRBV12-4,TGTGCCAGCAGTTTTACGGGAACAGCGGGAGGGCAAGAGACCCAGTACTTC,CASSFTGTAGGQETQYF
NA,NA,TRBJ1-2,11,TRBV30,TGTGCCTGGGGATTTCTTAGAGGCTACACCTTC,CAWGFLRGYTF
NA,TRBD1,TRBJ1-1,15,TRBV5-1,TGCGCCAGCAGCTTGGCTCAGGGGGCGCGCGCTGAAGCTTTCTTT,CASSLAQGARAEAFF
NA,NA,TRBJ2-5,16,TRBV6-2/TRBV6-3,TGTGCCAGCAGCTTCCAGGTGGGGGAGTACCAAGAGACCCAGTACTTC,CASSFQVGEYQETQYF
NA,NA,TRBJ2-7,14,TRBV5-3,TGTGCCAGAAGCTTGGGACAGGCTACCTACGAGCAGTACTTC,CARSLGQATYEQYF
few,TRBD2,TRBJ2-1,16,TRBV5-1,TGCGCCAGCTCGCGGGGGGCTAGCGCTTCCTACAATGAGCAGTTCTTC,CASSRGASASYNEQFF
NA,TRBD2,TRBJ2-5,15,TRBV6-4,TGTGCCAGCAGTGAATCTGGCGGGGGGGGTAATGAGCAGTACTTC,CASSESGGGGNEQYF
many,NA,TRBJ2-1,14,TRBV6-5,TGTGCCAGCAGCGTACGGGGGAGGAACAATGAGCAGTTCTTC,CASSVRGRNNEQFF
few,NA,TRBJ2-5,13,TRBV5-5,TGTGCCAGCAGTTGGACTTTTGAAGAGACCCAGTACTTC,CASSWTFEETQYF
NA,NA,TRBJ1-2,13,TRBV20-1,TGCAGTGCTAGAGAGGCAGATAACTATGGCTACACCTTC,CSAREADNYGYTF
NA,NA,TRBJ1-4,15,TRBV7-2,TGTGCCAGCAGCTTATGGGGTCCGTCGGATGAAAAACTGTTTTTT,CASSLWGPSDEKLFF
NA,TRBD1,TRBJ2-1,14,TRBV5-1,TGCGCCAGCGGATACAGGGGGCCCTACAATGAGCAGTTCTTC,CASGYRGPYNEQFF
NA,NA,TRBJ2-5,15,TRBV7-2,TGTGCCAGCAGCTTAAATGAGGGGCGCCAAGAGACCCAGTACTTC,CASSLNEGRQETQYF
NA,NA,TRBJ1-2,15,TRBV7-2,TGTGCCACCTCGTCCCGGACAGTGGGCTTGAGAGGCTACACCTTC,CATSSRTVGLRGYTF
NA,TRBD2,TRBJ2-3,17,TRBV3-1,TGTGCCAGCAGCCACCGATTCGCGGGGGACCTCACAGATACGCAGTATTTT,CASSHRFAGDLTDTQYF
NA,TRBD2,TRBJ2-5,13,TRBV20-1,TGCAGTGCCATTCCGGGACTACAAGAGACCCAGTACTTC,CSAIPGLQETQYF